Listed below are T cell receptor beta chains from one sample, sequenced in a study of identical twins. TCRdb itself ran the 5' RACE reads through MiXCR, one entry per CDR3 protein. The repertoire holds hundreds of thousands of distinct CDR3 sequences, with 8.5% to 9% as singletons. The data also belong to a second study, concerning yellow fever vaccine responses in identical twins.

The material sequenced was PBMCs. The receptors come from a young woman in good health. Each CDR3 is given with its conserved first and last residue. D genes are given only for firm matches. Size tells how often a clone was seen (once, few, many) or the class of an expanded clone, and some rows leave it out.

>.|many|TRBJ2-4|TRBV29-1
CSAEGGSPLAKNIQYF
TGCAGCGCCGAAGGGGGGTCCCCGTTAGCCAAAAACATTCAGTACTTC
>.|few|TRBJ2-3|TRBV27
CASSLLGAQYF
TGTGCCAGCAGTTTATTAGGGGCGCAGTATTTT
>.|few|TRBJ2-5|TRBV5-1
CASSLGGALQETQYF
TGCGCCAGCAGCTTGGGTGGGGCCCTCCAAGAGACCCAGTACTTC
>.|.|TRBJ1-5|TRBV24-1
CATRQGSSRNNQPQHF
TGTGCCACCAGGCAGGGGAGTAGTAGAAACAATCAGCCCCAGCATTTT
>TRBD2|few|TRBJ2-5|TRBV15
CATSRLGLAGETQYF
TGTGCCACCAGCAGATTAGGACTAGCGGGAGAGACCCAGTACTTC
>TRBD2|few|TRBJ2-1|TRBV7-7
CASSLAGVAGRNEQFF
TGTGCTAGCAGCTTAGCGGGAGTCGCAGGGAGAAATGAGCAGTTCTTC
>.|many|TRBJ2-7|TRBV25-1
CASSEHGAYEQYF
TGTGCCAGCAGTGAGCACGGGGCCTACGAGCAGTACTTC
>.|many|TRBJ1-6|TRBV6-1
CASKAGMRFNSPLHF
TGTGCCAGCAAGGCGGGGATGAGATTCAATTCACCCCTCCACTTT
>.|.|TRBJ1-5|TRBV12-5
CASGLLNQPQHF
TGTGCTAGTGGTTTGCTCAATCAGCCCCAGCATTTT
>TRBD1|many|TRBJ1-2|TRBV5-1
CASSSGTGVSFYGYTF
TGCGCCAGCAGCTCCGGGACAGGGGTCTCTTTCTATGGCTACACCTTC
>TRBD1|few|TRBJ2-7|TRBV5-1
CASSLGQGFSEQYF
TGCGCCAGCAGCTTGGGACAGGGATTCAGCGAGCAGTACTTC
>.|.|TRBJ2-5|TRBV4-3
CASNQDLGETQYF
TGCGCCAGCAACCAAGATCTTGGAGAGACCCAGTACTTC
>.|.|TRBJ2-7|TRBV2
CASSGAVTTGRYEQYF
TGTGCCAGCAGTGGGGCCGTAACTACGGGGCGCTACGAGCAGTACTTC
>TRBD1|.|TRBJ1-1|TRBV5-1
CASSQSRGVATEAFF
TGCGCCAGCAGCCAGAGCAGGGGGGTCGCTACTGAAGCTTTCTTT
>.|.|TRBJ1-1|TRBV5-1
CASSLEGDDTEAFF
TGCGCCAGCAGCTTGGAGGGGGACGACACTGAAGCTTTCTTT
>.|.|TRBJ2-3|TRBV27
CASSLSRGLLGERDTQYF
TGTGCCAGCAGTTTATCGCGGGGCTTGCTTGGAGAACGTGATACGCAGTATTTT
>.|few|TRBJ2-4|TRBV20-1
CSAGNIQYF
TGCAGTGCTGGGAACATTCAGTACTTC
>.|many|TRBJ2-3|TRBV7-2
CASSPQRGTDTQYF
TGTGCCAGCAGCCCTCAGCGGGGCACAGATACGCAGTATTTT
>.|.|TRBJ2-3|TRBV27
CASSLSWLGTDTQYF
TGTGCCAGCAGTTTATCCTGGTTGGGCACAGATACGCAGTATTTT
>.|many|TRBJ2-7|TRBV2
CASSALGEREQYF
TGTGCCAGCAGTGCCCTAGGAGAACGCGAGCAGTACTTC
>TRBD2|few|TRBJ2-1|TRBV6-5
CASSYFGASGTYNEQFF
TGTGCCAGCAGTTACTTTGGAGCTAGCGGGACGTACAATGAGCAGTTCTTC
>TRBD1|.|TRBJ2-7|TRBV29-1
CSVLDRGSYEQYF
TGCAGCGTACTAGACAGGGGATCTTACGAGCAGTACTTC
>.|many|TRBJ1-2|TRBV15
CATSLRLFGGYTF
TGTGCCACCAGCCTCCGGCTTTTCGGGGGCTACACCTTC
>TRBD2|.|TRBJ2-7|TRBV10-2
CASSEWSGTYEQYF
TGCGCCAGCAGTGAGTGGAGCGGGACCTACGAGCAGTACTTC
>.|many|TRBJ1-1|TRBV6-5
CASRSGNTEAFF
TGTGCCAGCAGATCAGGAAACACTGAAGCTTTCTTT
>.|.|TRBJ2-1|TRBV7-6
CASSLDGLGGNEQFF
TGTGCCAGCAGCTTAGATGGTCTAGGAGGGAATGAGCAGTTCTTC
>.|.|TRBJ2-1|TRBV7-2
CASSLDSYNEQLF
TGTGCCAGCAGCCTGGACAGCTACAATGAGCAGTTATTC
>.|few|TRBJ1-2|TRBV19
CASSISRVGGYGYTF
TGTGCCAGTAGTATCTCGAGGGTCGGCGGCTATGGCTACACCTTC
>TRBD1|many|TRBJ2-5|TRBV10-3
CAISVEFTGAETQYF
TGTGCCATCAGTGTGGAATTTACAGGGGCCGAGACCCAGTACTTC
>.|.|TRBJ2-7|TRBV28
CASSYRDLTYEQYF
TGTGCCAGCAGCTACCGGGACTTAACCTACGAGCAGTACTTC
>TRBD2|.|TRBJ2-4|TRBV29-1
CSVWGTSGGPGAKNIQYF
TGCAGCGTTTGGGGGACTAGCGGGGGGCCTGGGGCCAAAAACATTCAGTACTTC
>.|many|TRBJ1-1|TRBV5-1
CASSSSVGGRAEAFF
TGCGCCAGCAGCTCATCCGTCGGGGGCAGAGCTGAAGCTTTCTTT
>TRBD2|many|TRBJ2-1|TRBV5-1
CASSSAGVSYNEQFF
TGCGCCAGCAGCTCAGCGGGGGTCTCCTACAATGAGCAGTTCTTC
>.|.|TRBJ2-7|TRBV15
CATSRAGAAGEQYF
TGTGCCACCAGCAGAGCGGGTGCAGCCGGCGAGCAGTACTTC
>.|few|TRBJ2-1|TRBV11-2
CASSLNVAPPYNEQFF
TGTGCCAGCAGCTTAAACGTGGCTCCACCCTACAATGAGCAGTTCTTC
>.|few|TRBJ2-7|TRBV20-1
CSARDLQGSSYEQYF
TGCAGTGCTAGAGATTTGCAGGGGAGCTCCTACGAGCAGTACTTC
>.|.|TRBJ2-1|TRBV20-1
CSARRWWQFF
TGCAGTGCTAGGAGATGGTGGCAGTTCTTC
>.|.|TRBJ1-2|TRBV4-3
CASSQEVPRIYTF
TGCGCCAGCAGCCAAGAAGTCCCCCGAATCTACACCTTC
>.|few|TRBJ2-2|TRBV20-1
CSARVRTANTGELFF
TGCAGTGCTAGAGTTAGGACAGCGAACACCGGGGAGCTGTTTTTT
>TRBD2|many|TRBJ2-1|TRBV7-9
CASSLAGLAGFENEQFF
TGTGCCAGCAGCTTAGCTGGGCTAGCGGGATTTGAGAATGAGCAGTTCTTC
>.|many|TRBJ1-2|TRBV19
CASRDITRNYGYTF
TGTGCCAGTAGGGACATCACACGGAACTATGGCTACACCTTC
>.|.|TRBJ2-7|TRBV30
CAWSSRNEQYF
TGTGCCTGGAGTTCCAGGAACGAGCAGTACTTC
>TRBD2|.|TRBJ2-7|TRBV3-1
CASSPLWGGEQYF
TGTGCCAGCAGCCCTCTTTGGGGGGGCGAGCAGTACTTC
>TRBD1|.|TRBJ1-6|TRBV5-1
CASSRGTGRNSPLHF
TGCGCCAGCAGCCGGGGGACAGGGAGAAATTCACCCCTCCACTTT
>TRBD2|many|TRBJ2-3|TRBV12-3/TRBV12-4
CASSSSGRAVDTQYF
TGTGCCAGCAGTTCTAGCGGGAGGGCCGTAGATACGCAGTATTTT
>TRBD2|few|TRBJ2-3|TRBV7-2
CASSLYPGGVHTQYF
TGTGCCAGCAGCTTATATCCGGGGGGGGTGCATACGCAGTATTTT
>TRBD1|many|TRBJ2-3|TRBV9
CASSTRDSLWDTQYF
TGTGCCAGCAGCACCCGGGACAGCTTGTGGGATACGCAGTATTTT
>.|few|TRBJ2-7|TRBV5-5
CASSLVVAGAYEQYF
TGTGCCAGCAGCTTGGTCGTGGCAGGAGCCTACGAGCAGTACTTC